This T cell receptor (beta chain) was identified in a study of cytomegalovirus exposure and HLA in healthy donors. As for the study in general: An earlier analysis found around 100 million unique TCR beta sequences from around 180 million T cells.

PCR involved 60 Vbeta and 13 Jbeta primers. Assay used: immunoSEQ multiplex PCR; TCRdb lists only in-frame clones, some missing. The data contain 55,000 to 85,000 clones, approximately 80% of them singletons. Whole-study results and caveats: In a later analysis, V- and J-gene trimming of beta chains associated with a DCLRE1C missense variant, replicated independently.

Details on this clone: Its antigen is still unknown.

CDR1 GTSNPN and CDR2 SVGIG come from the germline V gene (reference sequence). Trimming cost V 5 bases and J 0 bases, with 11 bases left between them. CDR3 length equals 14 residues. V and J are TRBV30 and TRBJ1-3; D is uncertain. The TCR originated in a man between 18 and 35 years old in good health and CMV-seropositive. The sample was PBMCs. CDR3 nucleotide sequence: TGTGCCTGGGCACATGAATTCTCTGGAAACACCATATATTTT. It is translated as CAWAHEFSGNTIYF.